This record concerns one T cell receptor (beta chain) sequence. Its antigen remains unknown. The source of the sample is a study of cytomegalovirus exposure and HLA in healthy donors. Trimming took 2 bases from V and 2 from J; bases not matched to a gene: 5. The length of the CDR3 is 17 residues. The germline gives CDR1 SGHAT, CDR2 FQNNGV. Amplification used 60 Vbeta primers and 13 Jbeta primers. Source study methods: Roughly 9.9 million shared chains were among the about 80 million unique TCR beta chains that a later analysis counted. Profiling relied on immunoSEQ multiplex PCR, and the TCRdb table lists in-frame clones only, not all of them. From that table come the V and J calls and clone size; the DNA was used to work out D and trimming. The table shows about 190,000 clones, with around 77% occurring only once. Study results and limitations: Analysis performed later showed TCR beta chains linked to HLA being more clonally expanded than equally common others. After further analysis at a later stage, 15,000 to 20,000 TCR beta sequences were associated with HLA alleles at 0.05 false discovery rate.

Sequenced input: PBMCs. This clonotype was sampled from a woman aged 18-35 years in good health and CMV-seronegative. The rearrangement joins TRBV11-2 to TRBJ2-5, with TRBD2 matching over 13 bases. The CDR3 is CASSLSRLAGGQETQYF. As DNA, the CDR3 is TGTGCCAGCAGCTTAAGCCGACTAGCGGGGGGTCAAGAGACCCAGTACTTC.